The T cell receptor (beta chain) under discussion was sequenced for a study of CD8 T cells in ankylosing spondylitis (dated by TCRdb to 2016 to 2017). A note on the overall study: The study profiled T cell receptor beta repertoires in healthy donors and ankylosing spondylitis patients to find disease-linked TCR variants. In total, the full study cohort was made up of 110 or so healthy donors and some 26 ankylosing spondylitis patients. Peripheral blood was sampled, and synovial fluid was additionally collected from ankylosing spondylitis patients.

Sequenced on an Illumina HiSeq 2500. Quantitative 5'-RACE with molecular barcodes was the method used to prepare the TCR beta libraries. In the original analysis: To identify disease-linked TCR variants, a new computational method was used, one built on a probabilistic model of VDJ rearrangement. Using fastp trimming at Q25 and MiXCR clonotype assembly, TCRdb reanalyzed the public sequencing data and kept in-frame beta chains. Merged by CDR3 protein, the rows form single entries marked with the most common genes and DNA. It is TCRdb's table, rather than the study itself, that gives the V and J calls and clone size. This sample has over 700,000 distinct CDR3 sequences in its table, and around 19% of those were observed once. Of the sample, around 19% is held by the ten largest clones. The germline V gene yields MGHDK for CDR1 and SYGVNS for CDR2. Trimming costs V 6 bases and J 5 bases, and their ends lie 22 bases apart. The CDR3 covers 16 residues, taking in both the cysteine and the phenylalanine. Here the CDR3 DNA is all that survives: 48 bases in frame from base 1.

There are a few counts of this clonotype. Its cognate antigen has yet to be identified. No clone much larger than this one lies a single base away; base qualities are absent. Study-wide conclusions, independent of this receptor: Some TCR beta motif variants had previously been reported in synovial fluid and blood of reactive arthritis patients, which suggested common disease-initiation mechanisms. A TCR beta motif of several highly homologous amino acid variants appeared characteristic of blood from ankylosing spondylitis patients. A CD8+ phenotype was shown by the disease-linked clones, which were found at relatively low frequencies in peripheral blood. Significant enrichment of the disease-linked clones was reported in matched synovial fluid samples from ankylosing spondylitis patients.

The sequence came from a male donor with ankylosing spondylitis. The sequenced sample consisted of blood, either unsorted or a sorted T cell fraction (not recorded which). The sequence joins TRBV25-1 to TRBJ2-5, and the D gene may be TRBD2, 6 bases matching. The bases read TGTGCCAGCAGCCCCGGTCTAGGAGGGGTCTCGGAGACCCAGTACTTC. Its translation reads: CASSPGLGGVSETQYF.